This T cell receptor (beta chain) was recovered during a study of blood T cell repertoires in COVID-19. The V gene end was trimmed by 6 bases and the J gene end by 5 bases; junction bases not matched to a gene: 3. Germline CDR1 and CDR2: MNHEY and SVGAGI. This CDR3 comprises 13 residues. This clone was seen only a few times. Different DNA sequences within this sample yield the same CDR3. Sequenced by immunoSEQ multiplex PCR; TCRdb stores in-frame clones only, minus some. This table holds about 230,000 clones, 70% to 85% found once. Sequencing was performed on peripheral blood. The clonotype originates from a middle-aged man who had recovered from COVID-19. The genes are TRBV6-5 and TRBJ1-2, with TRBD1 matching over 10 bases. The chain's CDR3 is CASRTGGAYGYTF. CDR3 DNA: TGTGCCAGCAGGACAGGGGGCGCGTATGGCTACACCTTC.